The 13 T cell receptor beta chains below come from one sample, sequenced in a study of cytotoxic CD8 clonotypes in ibrutinib-treated CLL listed by TCRdb under 2021. The library was made by the immunoSEQ multiplex PCR assay. This is the immuneACCESS table as TCRdb keeps it, with only in-frame sequences that have V and J called. A part of the clones is gone; compared with another copy, unresolved V genes explain less than half, and the rest is unexplained. Across this sample there are over 140,000 clones, with approximately 80% seen only once. Of the sample, 7.5% to 9% falls within the top ten clones. The sequencing used PBMCs, collected after 36 months of ibrutinib treatment. These receptors all stem from a human donor with chronic lymphocytic leukemia.

This clone has a single count. The rearrangement joins TRBV29-1 to TRBJ2-3; TRBD2 matches at 7 bases. Germline V CDR1 and CDR2: SQVTM, ANQGSEA. Losses at the gene ends were 6 bases for V and 2 bases for J; bases not matched to a gene: 5. The CDR3 totals 13 residues. CDR3 amino acids: CSVLGTITDTQYF. The CDR3 region has the DNA TGCAGCGTACTTGGGACTATCACAGATACGCAGTATTTT.

This clone came up a few times. The genes are TRBV2 and TRBJ2-2; 11 bases agree with TRBD1. The CDR3 runs 15 residues. Trimming took 4 bases from V and 8 from J; bases not matched to a gene: 6. Germline V lookup: CDR1 SNHLY, CDR2 FYNNEI. CDR3 region: CASSGGQGASGELFF. The CDR3 DNA reads as TGTGCCAGCAGTGGCGGACAGGGGGCATCTGGGGAGCTGTTTTTT.

This rearrangement joins TRBV27 to TRBJ1-5; D unresolved. The germline V gene encodes CDR1 MNHEY and CDR2 SMNVEV (reference sequence). The CDR3 is 13 residues long. Trimming left V 2 bases short and J 3 bases short, with 5 bases between. The CDR3 DNA reads TGTGCCAGCAGTTTAGGGTCCAATCAGCCCCAGCATTTT. Amino acid sequence: CASSLGSNQPQHF.

This chain joins TRBV6-5 and TRBJ2-7; TRBD2 matches 7 bases. Germline values: CDR1 MNHEY, CDR2 SVGAGI. This CDR3 spans 15 amino acids. V dropped 4 bases and J dropped 1; count of bases not matched to a gene: 7. Written as DNA, the CDR3 is TGTGCCAGCAGTTCCGGCCCTAGCGGTTCCTACGAGCAGTACTTC. Translation: CASSSGPSGSYEQYF.

This clone occurred once. CDR3 DNA sequence: TGTGCCAGCTCACTAACCGGTTTGGATCAGCCCCAGCATTTT. Translated, it gives CASSLTGLDQPQHF. This chain joins TRBV18 and TRBJ1-5; D is unclear. Germline loops: CDR1 KGHSH, CDR2 LQKENI. The CDR3 sequence is 14 residues long. V was clipped by 4 bases and J by 5 bases, with 12 bases between them.

The CDR3 nucleotides read TGTGCCAGCAGCGCTACCCTAGATCAGCCCCAGCATTTT. This gives the protein CASSATLDQPQHF. The V and J genes are TRBV9 and TRBJ1-5; D is unresolved. Deletions cut 3 bases from V and 5 bases from J, with 9 bases between. The CDR3 runs to 13 residues. Germline V gene lookup returns CDR1 SGDLS and CDR2 YYNGEE.

The J gene is TRBJ2-3, the V gene TRBV2, with 11 bases identical to TRBD2. V lost 7 bases to trimming and J lost 0 bases; unmatched junction nucleotides: 9. Per the germline V gene, CDR1 is SNHLY and CDR2 is FYNNEI. The CDR3 has 17 amino acids. The CDR3 DNA reads TGTGCCAGCACTAGACTAGCGGGGATCTTTAGCACAGATACGCAGTATTTT. Protein: CASTRLAGIFSTDTQYF.

This chain uses TRBV28 with TRBJ1-3; D is uncertain. The germline CDR1 and CDR2 sequences are MDHEN and SYDVKM. This CDR3 is 16 amino acids long. Trimming stripped 2 bases from V and 1 base from J, with 12 bases between. Written as DNA, the CDR3 is TGTGCCAGCAGTTTAACCATCCGGTGGTCTGGAAACACCATATATTTT. Encoded protein: CASSLTIRWSGNTIYF.

V is TRBV6-1 and J is TRBJ1-3; no reliable D call. The CDR3 is made up of 14 amino acids. Trimming took 2 bases from V and 1 from J, leaving 6 bases between them. Germline-derived CDR1 and CDR2 are MNHNS and SASEGT. The CDR3 region is CASSETRSGNTIYF. As DNA, the CDR3 is TGTGCCAGCAGTGAAACCAGGTCTGGAAACACCATATATTTT.

This sequence joins TRBV5-4 and TRBJ2-7, with D perhaps TRBD1 (6 bases). Germline V CDR1 and CDR2: SGHNT, YYREEE (reference sequence). V shed 4 bases and J shed 12 bases, with 14 bases lying between them. The CDR3 is 11 amino acids. The CDR3: CASSIGTSRYF. Written as DNA, the CDR3 is TGTGCCAGCAGCATCGGGACATCCAGGTACTTC.

V and J are TRBV9 and TRBJ2-2, with 12 bases aligning to TRBD2. With V trimmed by 2 bases and J by 6 bases, 8 bases remained unmatched. This CDR3 is 17 amino acids long. The germline V gene has CDR1 SGDLS and CDR2 YYNGEE. CDR3 sequence: CASSVGLAGHFAGELFF. The CDR3 nucleotides read TGTGCCAGCAGCGTGGGACTAGCGGGTCACTTTGCCGGGGAGCTGTTTTTT.

This chain uses TRBV27 with TRBJ1-2; D uncertain. The CDR3 is made up of 15 amino acids. V gave up 1 base and J gave up 3 bases, with 12 bases separating them. CDR1 MNHEY and CDR2 SMNVEV come from the germline V gene (reference sequence). The DNA for the CDR3 is TGTGCCAGCAGTTTATTTGGCAGGTTAGACTATGGCTACACCTTC. Amino acids: CASSLFGRLDYGYTF.

This clone has a single count. The chain recombines TRBV10-3 with TRBJ1-2; TRBD1 matches at 8 bases. This CDR3 has 14 residues. V dropped 6 bases and J dropped 4; count of bases not matched to a gene: 7. Germline CDR1 reads ENHRY; CDR2 reads SYGVKD. CDR3 residues: CAISADRGGYGYTF. CDR3 coding DNA: TGTGCCATCAGCGCAGACAGGGGAGGCTATGGCTACACCTTC.